These 27 T cell receptor beta chains came from one sample sequenced in a study of T cell repertoires in cytomegalovirus infection. TCRdb processed the reads anew with MiXCR; each CDR3 protein has one entry. The sample yields under 850,000 distinct CDR3 sequences, approximately 40% seen once. The sample comprised PBMCs. These receptors were obtained from a human donor in good health (CMV status not recorded). Some clones in this sample may be carry-over from other donors' samples.

The chain employs TRBV6-5 and TRBJ2-3; D tentatively fits TRBD1 or TRBD2 (5 bases each). CDR3 length equals 17 residues. Germline CDR1 and CDR2: MNHEY and SVGAGI. Deletions cut 7 bases from V and 0 bases from J, with 20 bases between. This chain's CDR3 is CASTPRDRDRSTDTQYF. The DNA for the CDR3 is TGTGCCAGCACCCCGAGGGACCGGGACCGAAGCACAGATACGCAGTATTTT.

This chain uses TRBV7-2 with TRBJ2-1; 8 nucleotides match TRBD1. This CDR3 is 14 amino acids long. V was clipped by 4 bases and J by 10 bases; unmatched bases: 9. Germline CDR1 and CDR2: SGHTA and FQGNSA. For the CDR3, the DNA is TGTGCCAGCAGCTACCGGGCAGGGGGCCGCGAGCAGTTCTTC. The encoded protein is CASSYRAGGREQFF.

The table lists this clonotype with a few counts. The chain is built from TRBV14 and TRBJ1-2; D unclear. V gave up 0 bases and J gave up 4 bases, with 18 bases separating them. This CDR3 spans 17 amino acids. Germline CDR1 is SGHDN and CDR2 is FVKESK. The CDR3 region has the DNA TGTGCCAGCAGCCAAGATCGAGTCGGAGCTAACCCCTATGGCTACACCTTC. Amino acid sequence: CASSQDRVGANPYGYTF.

This chain joins TRBV2 and TRBJ1-1; no definite D call. Trimming shortened V by 7 bases and J by 0 bases, and 15 bases separated the two germline ends. The length of the CDR3 is 15 residues. Germline V gene sequence: CDR1 SNHLY, CDR2 FYNNEI. CDR3 region: CASTKRAEMNTEAFF. The CDR3 DNA reads TGTGCCAGCACCAAAAGAGCAGAAATGAACACTGAAGCTTTCTTT.

This clonotype has just a few counts. The CDR3 spells CSGDVGGGQAFF. The CDR3 coding sequence is TGCAGCGGGGACGTAGGAGGGGGGCAAGCTTTCTTT. This chain uses TRBV29-1 with TRBJ1-1; possibly TRBD1 for D (6 bases). V was cut by 7 bases and J by 9 bases, with 18 bases left in between. The CDR3 is made up of 12 amino acids. CDR1 SQVTM and CDR2 ANQGSEA come from the germline V gene.

This clonotype came up a few times. The genes are TRBV18 and TRBJ1-1, with D unresolved. Trimming stripped 6 bases from V and 3 bases from J, with 14 bases between. The CDR3 length is 14 residues. The germline CDR1 and CDR2 sequences are KGHSH and LQKENI. This CDR3 is CASSALGRDTEAFF. The CDR3 nucleotides are TGTGCCAGCTCGGCCCTGGGTCGGGACACTGAAGCTTTCTTT.

The chain joins TRBV20-1 to TRBJ1-4; no definite D call. CDR1 and CDR2 (germline): DFQATT, SNEGSKA (reference sequence). The CDR3 totals 16 residues. V lost 6 bases, J lost 0 bases, and 17 bases lay in between. The CDR3 DNA sequence: TGCAGTGCCGACCTCTCCCCGTCCTCAACTAATGAAAAACTGTTTTTT. As protein: CSADLSPSSTNEKLFF.

The chain employs TRBV20-1 and TRBJ2-1; D is uncertain. CDR1 is DFQATT, CDR2 SNEGSKA, per germline (reference sequence). V lost 2 bases and J lost 7, with 18 bases in between. The CDR3 contains 15 residues. CDR3: CSARREALGMNEQFF. CDR3 coding DNA: TGCAGTGCTAGAAGAGAAGCCCTTGGGATGAATGAGCAGTTCTTC.

This chain links TRBV29-1 with TRBJ2-3; TRBD1 matches 8 bases. CDR3 size: 15 residues. The germline V gene has CDR1 SQVTM and CDR2 ANQGSEA. With 3 bases clipped from V and 5 bases from J, the junction kept 10 bases outside the gene matches. CDR3 in DNA: TGCAGCGTTGAGTCGGGACAGGCAACCAGAGATACGCAGTATTTT. It yields the protein CSVESGQATRDTQYF.

This clonotype has only a few counts. The chain is built from TRBV5-1 and TRBJ2-1, with TRBD2 identical over 14 bases. With 4 bases clipped from V and 10 bases from J, the junction kept 10 bases outside the gene matches. CDR1 and CDR2 (germline): SGHRS, YFSETQ. The CDR3 loop spans 16 amino acids. The CDR3 protein is CASSPSGTSGRYEQFF. DNA of the CDR3: TGCGCCAGCAGCCCATCCGGGACTAGCGGGAGATACGAGCAGTTCTTC.

This clonotype was counted a few times. The V call is TRBV4-1, the J call TRBJ2-1, with 8 bases that match TRBD2. Trimming removed 0 bases from V and 4 bases from J; junction bases left unmatched: 11. The CDR3 is 18 amino acids. CDR1 and CDR2 (germline): MGHRA, YSYEKL. CDR3 DNA: TGCGCCAGCAGCCAAGAGCCCGCACCGAGCGGGAGTTACAATGAGCAGTTCTTC. Its protein product is CASSQEPAPSGSYNEQFF.

This chain uses TRBV6-6 with TRBJ2-4; D uncertain. Germline values: CDR1 MNHNY, CDR2 SVGAGI (reference sequence). The CDR3 is made up of 15 amino acids. V gave up 0 bases and J gave up 1 base, with 7 bases separating them. CDR3 DNA sequence: TGTGCCAGCAGTTACTCCCCCGCGGCCAAAAACATTCAGTACTTC. It codes for CASSYSPAAKNIQYF.

The chain carries TRBV20-1 and TRBJ2-7; TRBD2 matches 12 bases. This CDR3 comprises 19 residues. The germline V gene encodes CDR1 DFQATT and CDR2 SNEGSKA (reference sequence). V trimming: 0 bases; J trimming: 2 bases; junction bases outside the gene matches: 14. CDR3 in DNA: TGCAGTGCTAGAGATGGAACCGGGACTAGCGGGCCTCTTCCCTACGAGCAGTACTTC. It specifies CSARDGTGTSGPLPYEQYF.

The J gene is TRBJ2-1, the V gene TRBV9; D is possibly TRBD1 or TRBD2 (5 bases each). CDR1 is SGDLS and CDR2 is YYNGEE in the germline V gene. This CDR3 is built from 16 residues. The V end was cut by 0 bases, the J end by 7 bases, with 17 bases between. CDR3 protein: CASSVGVGTHGNEQFF. In DNA, the CDR3 is TGTGCCAGCAGCGTAGGGGTAGGGACCCACGGTAATGAGCAGTTCTTC. Supplemented by reference TRBV9 and TRBJ2-1, the full variable domain reads DSGVTQTPKHLITATGQRVTLRCSPRSGDLSVYWYQQSLDQGLQFLIQYYNGEERAKGNILERFSAQQFPDLHSELNLSSLELGDSALYFCASSVGVGTHGNEQFFGPGTRLTVL.

This clonotype was observed many times. The genes are TRBV7-2 and TRBJ2-1; maybe TRBD2 (6 bases). Germline values: CDR1 SGHTA, CDR2 FQGNSA. Deletions cut 3 bases from V and 4 bases from J, with 13 bases between. This CDR3 has 15 residues. CDR3 amino acids: CASSLIGDFYNEQFF. CDR3 in DNA: TGTGCCAGCAGCTTGATTGGGGACTTTTACAATGAGCAGTTCTTC. Drawing the rest from reference TRBV7-2 and TRBJ2-1, the complete variable domain is GAGVSQSPSNKVTEKGKDVELRCDPISGHTALYWYRQSLGQGLEFLIYFQGNSAPDKSGLPSDRFSAERTGGSVSTLTIQRTQQEDSAVYLCASSLIGDFYNEQFFGPGTRLTVL.

The gene calls are TRBV20-1 and TRBJ2-5, with 10 bases matching TRBD1. Germline CDR1 and CDR2: DFQATT and SNEGSKA (reference sequence). V was clipped by 4 bases and J by 5 bases; unmatched bases: 13. The CDR3 length is 16 residues. Here the CDR3 reads CSAKRTGGRLGETQYF. CDR3 in DNA: TGCAGTGCTAAAAGGACAGGGGGGAGACTGGGGGAGACCCAGTACTTC.

The chain couples TRBV4-1 to TRBJ1-5; no clear D gene. Trimming left V 6 bases short and J 3 bases short, with 18 bases between. The CDR3 runs 16 residues. The germline CDR1 and CDR2 sequences are MGHRA and YSYEKL. The CDR3 is CASSHHLGEFNQPQHF. The CDR3 DNA follows: TGCGCCAGCAGTCACCACCTCGGGGAGTTCAATCAGCCCCAGCATTTT.

The chain has TRBV19 and TRBJ1-2, with a possible D match to TRBD1 (5 bases). Germline V gives CDR1 LNHDA, CDR2 SQIVND (reference sequence). The CDR3 runs 15 residues. The V end was cut by 7 bases, the J end by 2 bases, with 17 bases between. CDR3 amino acids: CASTGAIRQNYGYTF. Here the CDR3 DNA reads TGTGCCAGTACCGGGGCAATACGGCAGAACTATGGCTACACCTTC.

V and J are TRBV29-1 and TRBJ2-1; the D gene could be TRBD1 or TRBD2 (7 bases each). The CDR3 has 14 residues. The V gene lost 8 bases and the J gene lost 7 bases, with 21 bases spanning the gap. CDR1 is SQVTM and CDR2 is ANQGSEA in the germline V gene. The CDR3 sequence: CSSSQGGVWNEQFF. The DNA for the CDR3 is TGCAGCTCATCTCAGGGGGGGGTATGGAATGAGCAGTTCTTC.

V usage is TRBV15 and J usage is TRBJ2-3, with 12 nucleotides matching TRBD2. Unmatched junction bases numbered 11, after V lost 0 bases and J lost 1 base. The CDR3 is 20 residues long. Germline CDR1 LNHNV, CDR2 YYDKDF (reference sequence). The CDR3 DNA is TGTGCCACCAGCAGAGATGTGTCTAGCGGGAGGGTCTGGGGCACAGATACGCAGTATTTT. This gives the protein CATSRDVSSGRVWGTDTQYF. The variable domain in full, with the rest retrieved from reference TRBV15 and TRBJ2-3, is DAMVIQNPRYQVTQFGKPVTLSCSQTLNHNVMYWYQQKSSQAPKLLFHYYDKDFNNEADTPDNFQSRRPNTSFCFLDIRSPGLGDTAMYLCATSRDVSSGRVWGTDTQYFGPGTRLTVL.

In its sample, this clonotype was seen many times. CDR3 residues: CASSTGYNQPQHF. For the CDR3, the DNA is TGTGCCAGTTCTACAGGTTACAATCAGCCCCAGCATTTT. The gene calls are TRBV19 and TRBJ1-5; D possibly corresponds to TRBD1 (5 bases). V lost 8 bases to trimming and J lost 3 bases, with 11 bases between them. This CDR3 has 13 amino acids. Germline lookup yields CDR1 LNHDA and CDR2 SQIVND (reference sequence).

CDR3 protein: CSATPRGSRTDTQYF. Written as DNA, the CDR3 is TGCAGTGCCACGCCCCGCGGGAGCCGCACAGATACGCAGTATTTT. The chain recombines TRBV20-1 with TRBJ2-3; the match to TRBD2 covers 7 bases. The CDR3 is made up of 15 amino acids. The J segment lost 1 base and the V segment lost 6 bases, leaving 10 bases of the junction unmatched. Germline CDR1 is DFQATT and CDR2 is SNEGSKA (reference sequence).

This clonotype was seen once. The chain has TRBV28 and TRBJ1-1; tentatively, D is TRBD1 (5 bases). The CDR3 is 14 residues long. Germline V CDR1 and CDR2: MDHEN, SYDVKM. V lost 3 bases to trimming and J lost 4 bases, with 12 bases between them. CDR3 loop: CASSLRVQGTEAFF. The CDR3 region has the DNA TGTGCCAGCAGTTTGCGGGTCCAGGGCACTGAAGCTTTCTTT.

Comments on this clonotype: An end of the junction does not agree with germline; a read error may underlie this. V is TRBV7-6 and J is TRBJ1-1, with D uncertain. The CDR3 covers 15 residues. CDR1 SGHVS and CDR2 FNYEAQ come from the germline V gene. The CDR3 nucleotides are TGTGCCAGCAGCCGTGGGCTCGGGTCGGAGACTGGAGCTTTCTTT. This gives the protein CASSRGLGSETGAFF.

About this clonotype: The final CDR3 position lacks the conserved phenylalanine or tryptophan, pointing to a likely read error. V usage is TRBV20-1 and J usage is TRBJ2-4; a possible D gene is TRBD2 (6 bases). The ends were cut back, 5 bases at V and 0 bases at J, with 8 bases in the middle. The CDR3 sequence is 13 residues long. CDR1 is DFQATT and CDR2 is SNEGSKA in the germline V gene (reference sequence). The CDR3 spells CSARDSAKNIQYL. The DNA for the CDR3 is TGCAGTGCTCGGGACTCAGCCAAAAACATTCAGTACTTA.

J is TRBJ1-3 and V is TRBV15; D is ambiguous. The V end lost 0 bases, the J end lost 4 bases, and 16 bases lay between the germline ends. Germline V CDR1 and CDR2: LNHNV, YYDKDF (reference sequence). There are 17 residues in the CDR3. The CDR3 DNA follows: TGTGCCACCAGCAGAGATGTGGGTCGAGCACGGGGAAACACCATATATTTT. Protein product: CATSRDVGRARGNTIYF.

J is TRBJ2-3 and V is TRBV20-1, with 8 positions matching TRBD2. The V segment lost 2 bases and the J segment 6 bases; nucleotides outside the gene matches: 10. The CDR3 is 15 amino acids. CDR1 DFQATT and CDR2 SNEGSKA come from the germline V gene (reference sequence). The CDR3 sequence is CSARHRGTSRDTQYF. The CDR3 DNA is TGCAGTGCTAGACATAGGGGGACTAGTAGGGATACGCAGTATTTT.